The present T cell receptor (beta chain) was sequenced within a study of beta chain features in type 1 diabetes. A word on this clone: Its antigen remains unidentified.

Over 95% purity was reached by all sorted populations. Expressed TCRB transcripts got sequenced, as all isolated RNA was reverse transcribed. Here immunoSEQ multiplex PCR was the method, and the copy in TCRdb shows in-frame clones only, minus some. The sample includes about 340,000 clones, about a tenth of them seen just once. Whole-study results and caveats: Patients showed naive, central memory and Treg TCRB repertoires that appeared more similar than those of healthy donors. Whatever favoring of shorter templates PCR might show would apply equally to patients and controls. Moderate yet significant TCRB CDR3 shortening was seen in Type 1 diabetes patients in all four CD4+ subsets. VDJ junctions in type 1 diabetes patients carried more deletions and fewer insertions.

The germline V gene has CDR1 GTSNPN and CDR2 SVGIG (reference sequence). The CDR3 covers 13 residues. The V segment lost 2 bases and the J segment 7 bases; nucleotides outside the gene matches: 5. This chain uses TRBV30 with TRBJ1-2; the match to TRBD1 covers 9 bases. This TCR was sampled from a man aged 30 to 45 with type 1 diabetes. Sample: central memory CD4+ T cells from blood. DNA for the CDR3: TGTGCCTGGAGTCAACAGGGGGCTTTTGGCTACACCTTC. Its translation is CAWSQQGAFGYTF.